The 32 T cell receptor beta chains listed next were all sequenced from one sample in a study of blood T cell repertoires in COVID-19. The repertoire was sequenced with immunoSEQ multiplex PCR; TCRdb's copy has only in-frame clones and lacks some. The data contain under 200,000 clones, roughly four fifths of them singletons. The sequenced material came from PBMCs or T cells enriched from blood (not recorded which). The receptors derive from a man aged 50 or older who had recovered from COVID-19.

The chain is built from TRBV7-2 and TRBJ2-1; TRBD2 matches 13 bases. Losses at the gene ends were 4 bases for V and 4 bases for J; bases not matched to a gene: 1. The CDR3 loop spans 15 amino acids. The germline gives CDR1 SGHTA, CDR2 FQGNSA. The CDR3 DNA reads TGTGCCAGCAGCTCGACTAGCGGGGGGTACAATGAGCAGTTCTTC. It encodes CASSSTSGGYNEQFF.

The chain is built from TRBV6-2 or TRBV6-3 and TRBJ2-7, with D possibly TRBD1 on 5 matching bases. Germline V CDR1 and CDR2: MNHEY, SVGEGT. This CDR3 contains 13 residues. Trimming removed 3 bases at V and 0 bases at J, with 6 bases between. The CDR3 DNA reads as TGTGCCAGCAGTTATCAGGGCTCCTACGAGCAGTACTTC. Its translation: CASSYQGSYEQYF.

The chain carries TRBV7-2 and TRBJ2-1; 7 nucleotides match TRBD2. The CDR3 is 15 residues long. Per germline, CDR1 SGHTA and CDR2 FQGNSA. The junction had 5 bases not matched to a gene; V was cut back by 4 bases and J by 2 bases. The chain's CDR3 is CASSSQRGTYNEQFF. DNA for the CDR3: TGTGCCAGCAGCTCACAGCGGGGTACCTACAATGAGCAGTTCTTC.

This clone was observed a handful of times. J is TRBJ1-5 and V is TRBV19; D perhaps matches TRBD1 (5 bases). The CDR3 totals 14 residues. Germline V gene sequence: CDR1 LNHDA, CDR2 SQIVND (reference sequence). With 5 bases removed from V and 6 bases from J, the gap between germline ends came to 14 bases. CDR3 nucleotides: TGTGCCAGTAGTCCTCGGGACGGGGGTCAGCCCCAGCATTTT. Residues: CASSPRDGGQPQHF.

This clone has a handful of counts. The CDR3 DNA follows: TGCGCCAGCAGCCCGCTAGCGGGGGATGCAGATACGCAGTATTTT. Encoded protein: CASSPLAGDADTQYF. This chain joins TRBV4-3 and TRBJ2-3; 10 positions match TRBD2. V lost 4 bases to trimming and J lost 4 bases; unmatched junction nucleotides: 5. The CDR3 spans 15 residues. Per germline, CDR1 LGHNA and CDR2 YSLEER.

The chain uses TRBV9 and TRBJ2-2; 11 bases fit TRBD2. The CDR3 totals 16 residues. With 2 bases clipped from V and 3 bases from J, the junction kept 3 bases outside the gene matches. The V gene's germline CDR1 is SGDLS and CDR2 YYNGEE. The CDR3 DNA is TGTGCCAGCAGCGTTACTAGCGGGGGTTACACCGGGGAGCTGTTTTTT. Its translation: CASSVTSGGYTGELFF.

The chain employs TRBV27 and TRBJ1-6; D is possibly TRBD1 (6 bases). Deletions cut 3 bases from V and 10 bases from J, with 16 bases between. Germline V gene data show CDR1 as MNHEY and CDR2 as SMNVEV (reference sequence). The CDR3 length is 15 residues. This CDR3 reads CASSLLQGSGSPLHF. CDR3 in DNA: TGTGCCAGCAGTTTGTTGCAGGGGTCTGGCTCACCCCTCCACTTT.

This sequence joins TRBV7-2 and TRBJ1-5; a weak D match, TRBD1 (5 bases). V gave up 0 bases and J gave up 7 bases, with 7 bases separating them. The CDR3 totals 13 residues. CDR1 and CDR2 (germline): SGHTA, FQGNSA. CDR3 region: CASSLAWGQPQHF. CDR3 bases: TGTGCCAGCAGCTTAGCCTGGGGCCAGCCCCAGCATTTT.

This sequence joins TRBV5-6 and TRBJ2-1, with 12 bases that match TRBD2. The germline V gene has CDR1 SGHDT and CDR2 YYEEEE. The V and J ends lost 4 bases and 5 bases, in that order; junction bases with no gene match: 7. The CDR3 is 16 residues long. The CDR3: CASSRRTSGENNEQFF. The DNA for the CDR3 is TGTGCCAGCAGCCGACGGACTAGCGGGGAGAACAATGAGCAGTTCTTC.

About this clone itself: With a much larger clone just one base away, this may be a read error. V gene TRBV27 combines with J gene TRBJ2-6; no definite D call. The length of the CDR3 is 14 residues. Looked up from germline, CDR1 is MNHEY and CDR2 is SMNVEV (reference sequence). The CDR3 DNA reads as TGTGCCAGCAGTTCCCTCTCTAGGGCCAACGTCCTGACTTTC. Translated: CASSSLSRANVLTF.

This clone was counted between two and nine times. The chain has TRBV19 and TRBJ1-1, with a possible D match to TRBD1 (5 bases). Looked up from germline, CDR1 is LNHDA and CDR2 is SQIVND (reference sequence). V lost 3 bases to trimming and J lost 0 bases, with 14 bases between them. The CDR3 covers 16 residues. CDR3 amino acids: CASSMLGDYMNTEAFF. The CDR3 DNA is TGTGCCAGTAGTATGTTAGGGGATTACATGAACACTGAAGCTTTCTTT.

The gene calls are TRBV18 and TRBJ2-1; 9 nucleotides match TRBD1. CDR3 length: 15 residues. From germline, CDR1 is KGHSH and CDR2 LQKENI. V lost 5 bases and J lost 0; bases outside the gene matches: 2. The chain's CDR3 is CASSTGGRSYNEQFF. For the CDR3, the DNA is TGTGCCAGCTCAACAGGGGGCCGCTCCTACAATGAGCAGTTCTTC.

This clone has only one observation. This CDR3 reads CASSPQTGGAYTIYF. In DNA form, the CDR3 reads TGTGCCAGCAGTCCCCAGACAGGGGGCGCATACACCATATATTTT. The chain uses TRBV6-5 and TRBJ1-3; 10 nucleotides line up with TRBD1. V lost 5 bases, J lost 8 bases, and 9 bases stayed unmatched. In germline, CDR1 is MNHEY, CDR2 SVGAGI. The CDR3 is made up of 15 amino acids.

This chain connects TRBV9 to TRBJ1-3, with a possible D match to TRBD1 (6 bases). V gave up 0 bases and J gave up 4 bases, with 11 bases separating them. The CDR3 is 15 residues long. Germline CDR1 reads SGDLS; CDR2 reads YYNGEE. DNA of the CDR3: TGTGCCAGCAGCGTAGGACAGGCCCACGGAAACACCATATATTTT. Protein sequence: CASSVGQAHGNTIYF.

The chain has TRBV18 and TRBJ1-6; 8 nucleotides agree with TRBD1. V lost 5 bases, J lost 9 bases, and 3 bases stayed unmatched. The CDR3 is 13 amino acids. From germline, CDR1 is KGHSH and CDR2 LQKENI. The chain's CDR3 is CASSGDRSSPLHF. In DNA, the CDR3 is TGTGCCAGCTCAGGGGACAGGTCTTCACCCCTCCACTTT.

This clone occurred a few times. The chain recombines TRBV5-1 with TRBJ1-2; maybe TRBD1 (5 bases). The V gene lost 1 base and the J gene lost 0 bases, with 10 bases spanning the gap. CDR1 and CDR2 (germline): SGHRS, YFSETQ. The CDR3 spans 15 residues. CDR3 residues: CASSLSAGSNYGYTF. CDR3 DNA: TGCGCCAGCAGCTTGTCGGCAGGGTCTAACTATGGCTACACCTTC.

The chain recombines TRBV13 with TRBJ2-2, with TRBD2 identical over 8 bases. The CDR3 is 16 residues long. Germline CDR1 and CDR2: PRHDT and FYEKMQ (reference sequence). Germline trimming cut 5 bases from V and 5 bases from J; bases unmatched to any gene: 10. The CDR3 protein is CASSLPGGALTGELFF. The CDR3 DNA sequence: TGTGCCAGCAGCCTCCCGGGAGGGGCCTTGACCGGGGAGCTGTTTTTT.

V and J are TRBV7-2 and TRBJ1-5; 9 bases are a match to TRBD1. The germline CDR1 and CDR2 sequences are SGHTA and FQGNSA. This CDR3 comprises 15 residues. V lost 5 bases, J lost 6 bases, and 8 bases stayed unmatched. CDR3: CASSLTGGLSQPQHF. The CDR3, as DNA: TGTGCCAGCAGCCTTACAGGGGGCTTAAGTCAGCCCCAGCATTTT. The full variable domain, with the rest looked up from reference TRBV7-2 and TRBJ1-5, is GAGVSQSPSNKVTEKGKDVELRCDPISGHTALYWYRQSLGQGLEFLIYFQGNSAPDKSGLPSDRFSAERTGGSVSTLTIQRTQQEDSAVYLCASSLTGGLSQPQHFGDGTRLSIL.

This chain links TRBV15 with TRBJ2-3; the match to TRBD1 covers 11 bases. The CDR3 consists of 18 residues. CDR1 LNHNV and CDR2 YYDKDF come from the germline V gene (reference sequence). The V segment lost 0 bases and the J segment 2 bases; nucleotides outside the gene matches: 7. CDR3 loop: CATSRDLGQGASTDTQYF. In DNA form, the CDR3 reads TGTGCCACCAGCAGAGATCTAGGACAGGGGGCATCCACAGATACGCAGTATTTT.

The chain uses TRBV4-2 and TRBJ2-1; TRBD2 matches 12 bases. The CDR3 spans 16 residues. Germline trimming cut 4 bases from V and 9 bases from J; bases unmatched to any gene: 10. Germline V gene data show CDR1 as LGHNA and CDR2 as YNFKEQ. CDR3 loop: CASSPGRASGGGEQFF. The CDR3 DNA reads as TGTGCCAGCAGCCCCGGGAGGGCTAGCGGGGGGGGTGAGCAGTTCTTC.

This rearrangement joins TRBV6-1 to TRBJ2-2, with D tentatively TRBD1 (5 bases). CDR3 length equals 16 residues. V shed 0 bases and J shed 7 bases, with 15 bases lying between them. The V gene's germline CDR1 is MNHNS and CDR2 SASEGT. The CDR3 reads CASSEAVAQGYGELFF. In DNA form, the CDR3 reads TGTGCCAGCAGTGAAGCGGTTGCTCAGGGTTACGGGGAGCTGTTTTTT.

V usage is TRBV13 and J usage is TRBJ1-2, with a tentative D call TRBD1 (6 bases). The V gene lost 0 bases and the J gene lost 6 bases, with 11 bases spanning the gap. The CDR3 is 14 amino acids. Germline V gene lookup returns CDR1 PRHDT and CDR2 FYEKMQ (reference sequence). The CDR3 here is CASSLGAGVDGYTF. As DNA, the CDR3 is TGTGCCAGCAGCTTAGGGGCAGGGGTGGATGGCTACACCTTC.

V and J are TRBV10-3 and TRBJ1-1; D gene ambiguous. The ends were cut back, 6 bases at V and 4 bases at J, with 9 bases in the middle. Germline loops: CDR1 ENHRY, CDR2 SYGVKD. The CDR3 length is 12 residues. Here the CDR3 DNA reads TGTGCCATCAGGGGCCCCGGCACTGAAGCTTTCTTT. This gives the protein CAIRGPGTEAFF.

The rearrangement uses TRBV7-2 and TRBJ2-2; D gene uncertain. The CDR3 runs 14 residues. V was shortened by 4 bases and J by 1 base, with 7 bases between the two germline ends. Germline-derived CDR1 and CDR2 are SGHTA and FQGNSA. CDR3 sequence reads: CASSWAGNTGELFF. CDR3 in DNA: TGTGCCAGCAGCTGGGCCGGGAACACCGGGGAGCTGTTTTTT.

The chain carries TRBV15 and TRBJ2-3; TRBD2 matches 7 bases. CDR3 length equals 17 residues. CDR1 and CDR2 (germline): LNHNV, YYDKDF (reference sequence). Trimming cost V 0 bases and J 4 bases; bases outside gene matches: 10. In DNA form, the CDR3 reads TGTGCCACCAGCAGAGATTCGAGCAGCGGGGCAGCAGATACGCAGTATTTT. Translated, it gives CATSRDSSSGAADTQYF.

In this sample, this clone turned up once. The chain carries TRBV18 and TRBJ2-3; D not certain. The CDR3 sequence is 15 residues long. CDR1 and CDR2 from the germline V gene are KGHSH and LQKENI. Trimming left V 3 bases short and J 0 bases short, with 10 bases between. The CDR3 loop reads CASSPSPRSTDTQYF. For the CDR3, the DNA is TGTGCCAGCTCACCCTCTCCCCGGAGCACAGATACGCAGTATTTT.

The V and J genes are TRBV5-5 and TRBJ2-7, with 7 bases lining up with TRBD2. The trim removed 1 base at V and 6 bases at J, leaving 10 bases unmatched. The CDR3 totals 15 residues. Germline assignment: CDR1 SGHKS and CDR2 YYEKEE (reference sequence). CDR3 sequence (DNA): TGTGCCAGCAGCTTGTGGCTGAGCGGGGCATCCGAGCAGTACTTC. Translating it yields CASSLWLSGASEQYF.

The rearrangement uses TRBV10-3 and TRBJ2-7, with 7 bases fitting TRBD1. The trim removed 2 bases at V and 2 bases at J, leaving 6 bases unmatched. The CDR3 is 15 amino acids. The germline gives CDR1 ENHRY, CDR2 SYGVKD. The CDR3 reads CAISERRDSTYEQYF. The CDR3 DNA reads as TGTGCCATCAGTGAGCGACGGGACAGTACCTACGAGCAGTACTTC.

This clone was seen just once. V is TRBV7-3 and J is TRBJ2-5, with D possibly matching TRBD2 (6 bases). The CDR3 has 13 residues. V lost 2 bases and J lost 9, with 13 bases in between. Germline CDR1 is SGHTA and CDR2 is FQGTGA. CDR3 amino acids: CASSLGGGLAQYF. CDR3 nucleotide sequence: TGTGCCAGCAGCTTAGGAGGAGGGCTTGCCCAGTACTTC.

The chain is built from TRBV6-5 and TRBJ2-1; TRBD2 is a possible D gene (6 bases). This CDR3 spans 12 amino acids. V was pared by 6 bases and J by 6 bases, with 9 bases between. Germline-derived CDR1 and CDR2 are MNHEY and SVGAGI. As DNA, the CDR3 is TGTGCCAGCAGGGGGGGTGGCAATGAGCAGTTCTTC. Encoded protein: CASRGGGNEQFF.

The V call is TRBV15, the J call TRBJ1-1; no clear D. This CDR3 is 13 amino acids long. Trimming took 0 bases from V and 3 from J, leaving 5 bases between them. The germline V gene encodes CDR1 LNHNV and CDR2 YYDKDF (reference sequence). The CDR3 reads CATSRESDTEAFF. The CDR3 DNA reads as TGTGCCACCAGCAGAGAGAGCGACACTGAAGCTTTCTTT.

The V gene is TRBV24-1, the J gene TRBJ2-3, with 10 bases fitting TRBD2. Germline V gene sequence: CDR1 KGHDR, CDR2 SFDVKD. J was trimmed by 4 bases and V by 5 bases; bases with no gene match: 5. This CDR3 has 15 amino acids. The CDR3 region is CATSGAGGPADTQYF. Here the CDR3 DNA reads TGTGCCACCAGTGGAGCGGGGGGGCCGGCAGATACGCAGTATTTT.